Included here is one T cell receptor beta chain sequence, with context. The antigen is not known. Germline CDR1 SQVTM, CDR2 ANQGSEA. The CDR3 length is 14 residues. The V segment lost 6 bases and the J segment 6 bases; nucleotides outside the gene matches: 12. This record belongs to a study of T cell responses to AZD1222 COVID-19 vaccine. Study-wide results and caveats: Compared with day 0, the breadth and depth of the Spike-specific TCR repertoire rose significantly after two doses of AZD1222. Donors were chiefly white British, with a greater number of females, and clonal diversity was perhaps underestimated. Baseline seropositivity characterized only six AZD1222 recipients.

Sequencing was performed with immunoSEQ multiplex PCR; in TCRdb, only in-frame clones are kept and a portion is missing. The sample lists about 200,000 clones; 85% to 90% were seen once. The sequence derives from an adult in good health. Specimen: peripheral blood, collected on day 0 of AZD1222 vaccination. The chain uses TRBV29-1 and TRBJ1-1; 8 positions match TRBD1. CDR3 in amino acids: CSVRNQLQGAEAFF. Written as DNA, the CDR3 is TGCAGCGTGCGAAACCAATTACAGGGGGCTGAAGCTTTCTTT.